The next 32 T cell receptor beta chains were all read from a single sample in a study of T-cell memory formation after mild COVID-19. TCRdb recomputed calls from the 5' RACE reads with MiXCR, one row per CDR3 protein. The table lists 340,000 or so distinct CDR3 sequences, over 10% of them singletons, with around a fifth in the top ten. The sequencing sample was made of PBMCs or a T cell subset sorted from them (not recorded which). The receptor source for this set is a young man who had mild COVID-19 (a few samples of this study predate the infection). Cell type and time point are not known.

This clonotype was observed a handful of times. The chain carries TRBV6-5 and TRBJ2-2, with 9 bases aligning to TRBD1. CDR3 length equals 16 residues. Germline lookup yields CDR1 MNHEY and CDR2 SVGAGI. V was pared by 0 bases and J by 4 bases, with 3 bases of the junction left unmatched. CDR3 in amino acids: CASSYSQGAITGELFF. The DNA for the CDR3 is TGTGCCAGCAGTTACTCACAGGGGGCGATCACCGGGGAGCTGTTTTTT.

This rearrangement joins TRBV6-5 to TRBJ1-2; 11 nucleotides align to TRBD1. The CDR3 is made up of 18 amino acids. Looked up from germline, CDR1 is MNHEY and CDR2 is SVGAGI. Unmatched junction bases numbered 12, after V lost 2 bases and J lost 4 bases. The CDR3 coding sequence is TGTGCCAGCAGTTACCCAGGGACAGGGGGGAGACTTTTCTATGGCTACACCTTC. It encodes CASSYPGTGGRLFYGYTF.

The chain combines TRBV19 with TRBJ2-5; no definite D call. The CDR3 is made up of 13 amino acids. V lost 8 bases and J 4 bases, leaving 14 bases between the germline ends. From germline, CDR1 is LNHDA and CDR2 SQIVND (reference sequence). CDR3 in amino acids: CASQDRVSETQYF. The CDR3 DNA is TGTGCCAGTCAGGATCGGGTGTCAGAGACCCAGTACTTC.

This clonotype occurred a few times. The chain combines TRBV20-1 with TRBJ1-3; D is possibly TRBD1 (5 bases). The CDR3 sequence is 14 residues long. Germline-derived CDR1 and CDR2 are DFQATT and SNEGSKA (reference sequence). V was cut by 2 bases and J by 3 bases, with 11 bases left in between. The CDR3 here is CSARRGGGGNTIYF. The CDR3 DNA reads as TGCAGTGCTAGACGTGGGGGAGGTGGAAACACCATATATTTT.

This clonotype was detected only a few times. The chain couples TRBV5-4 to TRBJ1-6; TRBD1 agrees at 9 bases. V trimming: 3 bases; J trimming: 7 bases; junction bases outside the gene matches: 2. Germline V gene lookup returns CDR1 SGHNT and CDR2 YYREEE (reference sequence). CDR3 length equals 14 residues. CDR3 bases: TGTGCCAGCAGCTCGGACAGGGGAAATTCACCCCTCCACTTT. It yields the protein CASSSDRGNSPLHF.

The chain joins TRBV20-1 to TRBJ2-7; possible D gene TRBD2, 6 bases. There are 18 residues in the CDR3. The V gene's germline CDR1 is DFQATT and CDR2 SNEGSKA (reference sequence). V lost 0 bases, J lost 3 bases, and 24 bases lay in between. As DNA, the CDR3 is TGCAGTGCTAGAGATCGTCGGGCAGGAGGGGCACGAAGCTACGAGCAGTACTTC. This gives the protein CSARDRRAGGARSYEQYF.

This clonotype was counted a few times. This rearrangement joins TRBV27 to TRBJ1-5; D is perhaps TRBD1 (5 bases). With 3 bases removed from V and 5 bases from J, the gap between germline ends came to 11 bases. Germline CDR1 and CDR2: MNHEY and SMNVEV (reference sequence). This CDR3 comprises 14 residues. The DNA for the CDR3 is TGTGCCAGCAGTTTGGGGGAGAGTTATCAGCCCCAGCATTTT. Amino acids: CASSLGESYQPQHF.

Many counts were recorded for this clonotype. CDR3 bases: TGTGCCAGCAGCTTAGGGGGCAGCCACACTGAAGCTTTCTTT. It yields the protein CASSLGGSHTEAFF. This chain links TRBV11-3 with TRBJ1-1; TRBD1 might be the D (5 bases). There are 14 residues in the CDR3. Germline values: CDR1 SGHNT, CDR2 YENEEA. Trimming left V 1 base short and J 3 bases short, with 9 bases between.

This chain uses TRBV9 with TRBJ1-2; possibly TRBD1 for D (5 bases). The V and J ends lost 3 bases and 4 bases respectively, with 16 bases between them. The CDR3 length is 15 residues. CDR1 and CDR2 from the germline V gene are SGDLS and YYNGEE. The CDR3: CASSGGTSSGYGYTF. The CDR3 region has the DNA TGTGCCAGCAGCGGGGGGACGTCGAGTGGCTATGGCTACACCTTC.

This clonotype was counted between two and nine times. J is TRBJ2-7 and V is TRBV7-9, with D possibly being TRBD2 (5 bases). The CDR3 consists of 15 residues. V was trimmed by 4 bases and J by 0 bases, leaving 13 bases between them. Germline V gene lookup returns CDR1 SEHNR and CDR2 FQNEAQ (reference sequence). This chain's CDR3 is CASSSAGIASYEQYF. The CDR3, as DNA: TGTGCCAGCAGCTCGGCCGGGATAGCCTCCTACGAGCAGTACTTC.

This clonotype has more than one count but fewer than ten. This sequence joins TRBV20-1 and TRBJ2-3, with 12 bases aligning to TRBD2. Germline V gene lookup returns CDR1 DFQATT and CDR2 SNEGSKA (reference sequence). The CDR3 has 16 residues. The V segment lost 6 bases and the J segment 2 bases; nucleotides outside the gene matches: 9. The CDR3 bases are TGCAGTGCGTGGACTAGCGGGGTTCTCTCCACAGATACGCAGTATTTT. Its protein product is CSAWTSGVLSTDTQYF.

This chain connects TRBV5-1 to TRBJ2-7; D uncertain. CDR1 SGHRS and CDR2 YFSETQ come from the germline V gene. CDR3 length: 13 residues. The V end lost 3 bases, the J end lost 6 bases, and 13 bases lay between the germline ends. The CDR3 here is CASSSGRFTEQYV. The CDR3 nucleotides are TGCGCCAGCAGCTCCGGGCGGTTTACCGAGCAGTACGTC.

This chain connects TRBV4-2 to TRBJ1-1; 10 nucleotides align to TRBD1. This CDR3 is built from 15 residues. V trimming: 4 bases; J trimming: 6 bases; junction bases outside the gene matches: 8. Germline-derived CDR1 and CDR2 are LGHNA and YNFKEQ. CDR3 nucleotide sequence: TGTGCCAGCAGCCCACACGGACAGGGGGGCCCTGAAGCTTTCTTT. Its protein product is CASSPHGQGGPEAFF.

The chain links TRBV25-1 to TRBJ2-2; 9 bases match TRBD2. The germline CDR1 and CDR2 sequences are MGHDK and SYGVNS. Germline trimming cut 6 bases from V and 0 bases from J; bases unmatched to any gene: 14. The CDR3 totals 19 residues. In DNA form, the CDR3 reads TGTGCCAGCAGCCCCCCTCCGCCAGCGGGGGGCCCGAACACCGGGGAGCTGTTTTTT. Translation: CASSPPPPAGGPNTGELFF. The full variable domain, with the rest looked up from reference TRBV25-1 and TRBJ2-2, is EADIYQTPRYLVIGTGKKITLECSQTMGHDKMYWYQQDPGMELHLIHYSYGVNSTEKGDLSSESTVSRIRTEHFPLTLESARPSHTSQYLCASSPPPPAGGPNTGELFFGEGSRLTVL.

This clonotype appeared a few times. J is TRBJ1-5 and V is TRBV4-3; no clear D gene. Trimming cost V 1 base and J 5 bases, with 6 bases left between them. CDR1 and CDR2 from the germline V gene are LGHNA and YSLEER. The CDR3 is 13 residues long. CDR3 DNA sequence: TGCGCCAGCAGCCAAGCTTCCTATCAGCCCCAGCATTTT. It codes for CASSQASYQPQHF.

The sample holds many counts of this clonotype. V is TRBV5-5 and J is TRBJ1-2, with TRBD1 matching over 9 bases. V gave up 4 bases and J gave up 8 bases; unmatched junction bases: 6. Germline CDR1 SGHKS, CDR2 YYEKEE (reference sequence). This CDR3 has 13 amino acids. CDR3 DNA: TGTGCCAGCAGCACAACAGGGGGCGGAGGCTACACCTTC. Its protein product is CASSTTGGGGYTF.

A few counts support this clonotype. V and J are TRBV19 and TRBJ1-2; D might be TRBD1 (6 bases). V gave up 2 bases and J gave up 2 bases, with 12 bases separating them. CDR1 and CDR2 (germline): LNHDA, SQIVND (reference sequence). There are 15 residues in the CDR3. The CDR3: CASSILTGANYGYTF. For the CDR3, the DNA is TGTGCCAGTAGTATACTGACAGGCGCCAACTATGGCTACACCTTC. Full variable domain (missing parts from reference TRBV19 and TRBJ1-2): DGGITQSPKYLFRKEGQNVTLSCEQNLNHDAMYWYRQDPGQGLRLIYYSQIVNDFQKGDIAEGYSVSREKKESFPLTVTSAQKNPTAFYLCASSILTGANYGYTFGSGTRLTVV.

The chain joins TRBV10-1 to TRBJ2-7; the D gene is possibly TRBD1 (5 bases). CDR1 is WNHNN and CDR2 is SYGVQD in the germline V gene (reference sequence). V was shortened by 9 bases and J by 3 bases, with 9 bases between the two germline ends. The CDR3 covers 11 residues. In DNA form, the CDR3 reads TGCGCCAGAGACAGAGACTACGAGCAGTACTTC. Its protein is CARDRDYEQYF.

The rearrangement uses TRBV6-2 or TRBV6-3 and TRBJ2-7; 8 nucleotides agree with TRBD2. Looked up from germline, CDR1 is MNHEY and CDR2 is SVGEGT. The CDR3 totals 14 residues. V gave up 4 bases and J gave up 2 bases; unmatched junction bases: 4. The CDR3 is CASSFSGGAYEQYV. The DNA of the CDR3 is TGTGCCAGCAGTTTCTCCGGGGGGGCCTACGAGCAGTACGTC.

CDR3 nucleotide sequence: TGTGCCACCAGCAGGAATACCGGGACACCTTATGGCTACACCTTC. Translation gives CATSRNTGTPYGYTF. This chain links TRBV15 with TRBJ1-2; tentatively, D is TRBD1 (6 bases). The ends were cut back, 3 bases at V and 5 bases at J, with 16 bases in the middle. Germline CDR1 and CDR2: LNHNV and YYDKDF (reference sequence). The CDR3 runs to 15 residues. Looking up the rest from reference TRBV15 and TRBJ1-2 gives the full variable domain: DAMVIQNPRYQVTQFGKPVTLSCSQTLNHNVMYWYQQKSSQAPKLLFHYYDKDFNNEADTPDNFQSRRPNTSFCFLDIRSPGLGDTAMYLCATSRNTGTPYGYTFGSGTRLTVV.

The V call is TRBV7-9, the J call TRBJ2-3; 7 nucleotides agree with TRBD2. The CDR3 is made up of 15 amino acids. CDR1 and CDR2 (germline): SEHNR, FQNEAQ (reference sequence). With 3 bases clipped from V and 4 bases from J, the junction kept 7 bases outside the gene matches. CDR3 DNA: TGTGCCAGCAGCTTTGAGGCTAGCGGTCCAGATACGCAGTATTTT. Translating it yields CASSFEASGPDTQYF.

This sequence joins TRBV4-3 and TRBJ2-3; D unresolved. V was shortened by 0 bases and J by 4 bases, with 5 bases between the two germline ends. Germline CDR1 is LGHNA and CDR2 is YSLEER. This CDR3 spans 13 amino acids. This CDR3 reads CASSQEFADTQYF. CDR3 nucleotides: TGCGCCAGCAGCCAAGAGTTTGCAGATACGCAGTATTTT.

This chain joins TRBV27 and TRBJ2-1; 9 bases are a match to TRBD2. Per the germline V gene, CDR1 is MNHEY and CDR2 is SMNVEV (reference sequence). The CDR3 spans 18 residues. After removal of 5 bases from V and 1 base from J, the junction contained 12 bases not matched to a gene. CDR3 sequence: CASSRTPAGGRSYNEQFF. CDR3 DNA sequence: TGTGCCAGCAGTCGGACTCCAGCGGGGGGCCGTTCCTACAATGAGCAGTTCTTC.

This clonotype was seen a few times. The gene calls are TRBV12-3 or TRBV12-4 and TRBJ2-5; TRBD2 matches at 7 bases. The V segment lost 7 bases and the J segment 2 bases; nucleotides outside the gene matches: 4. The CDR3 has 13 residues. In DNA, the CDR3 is TGTGCCAGCACCCCCGGGGGGCAAGAGACCCAGTACTTC. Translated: CASTPGGQETQYF.

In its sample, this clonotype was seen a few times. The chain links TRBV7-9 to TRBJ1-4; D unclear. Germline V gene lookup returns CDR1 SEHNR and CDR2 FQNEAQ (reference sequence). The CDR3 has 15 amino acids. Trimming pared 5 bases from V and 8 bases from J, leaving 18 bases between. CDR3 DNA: TGTGCCAGCAGCATTTCAACTACCACCAGGGAAAAACTGTTTTTT. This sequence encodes CASSISTTTREKLFF.

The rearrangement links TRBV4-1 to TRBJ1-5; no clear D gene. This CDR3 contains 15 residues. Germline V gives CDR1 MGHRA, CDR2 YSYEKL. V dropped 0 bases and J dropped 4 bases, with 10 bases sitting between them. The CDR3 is CASSQDAGGNQPQHF. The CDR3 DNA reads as TGCGCCAGCAGCCAAGATGCGGGAGGAAATCAGCCCCAGCATTTT.

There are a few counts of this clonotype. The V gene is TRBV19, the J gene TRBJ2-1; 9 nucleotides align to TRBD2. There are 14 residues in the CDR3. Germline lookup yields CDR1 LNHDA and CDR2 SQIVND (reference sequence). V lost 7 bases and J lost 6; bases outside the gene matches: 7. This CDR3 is CASTGTSRGNEQFF. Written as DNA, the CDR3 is TGTGCCAGTACCGGGACTAGCCGTGGCAATGAGCAGTTCTTC.

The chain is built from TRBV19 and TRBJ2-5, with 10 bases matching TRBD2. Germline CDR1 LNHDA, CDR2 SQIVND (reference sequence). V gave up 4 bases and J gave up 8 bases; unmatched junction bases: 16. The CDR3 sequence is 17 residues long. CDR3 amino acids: CASSNPRTSGLGVTQYF. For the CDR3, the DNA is TGTGCCAGTAGTAACCCGAGGACTAGCGGCCTGGGTGTAACCCAGTACTTC.

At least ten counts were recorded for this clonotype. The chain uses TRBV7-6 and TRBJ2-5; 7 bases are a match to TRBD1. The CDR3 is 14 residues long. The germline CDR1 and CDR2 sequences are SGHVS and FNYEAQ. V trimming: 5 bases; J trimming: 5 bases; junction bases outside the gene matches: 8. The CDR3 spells CASSPETGSETQYF. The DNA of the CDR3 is TGTGCCAGCAGCCCAGAGACAGGGTCGGAGACCCAGTACTTC.

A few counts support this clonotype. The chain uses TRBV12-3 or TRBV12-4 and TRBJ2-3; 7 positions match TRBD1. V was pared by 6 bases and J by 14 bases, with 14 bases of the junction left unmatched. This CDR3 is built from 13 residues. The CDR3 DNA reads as TGTGCCAGCAGCTGGACAGGCGGGCTAGTCTCGTATTTT. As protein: CASSWTGGLVSYF.

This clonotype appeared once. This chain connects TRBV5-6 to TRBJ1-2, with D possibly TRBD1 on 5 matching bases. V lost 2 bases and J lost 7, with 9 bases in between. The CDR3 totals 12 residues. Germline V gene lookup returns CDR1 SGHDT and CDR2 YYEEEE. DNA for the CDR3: TGTGCCAGCAGCTTACAGGCCTCTGGCTACACCTTC. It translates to CASSLQASGYTF.

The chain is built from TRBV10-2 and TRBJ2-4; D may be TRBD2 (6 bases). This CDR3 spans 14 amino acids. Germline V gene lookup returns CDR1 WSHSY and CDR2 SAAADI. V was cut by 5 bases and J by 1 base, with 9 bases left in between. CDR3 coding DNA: TGCGCCAGCAGTATGGCGGGGGCCAAAAACATTCAGTACTTC. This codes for CASSMAGAKNIQYF.